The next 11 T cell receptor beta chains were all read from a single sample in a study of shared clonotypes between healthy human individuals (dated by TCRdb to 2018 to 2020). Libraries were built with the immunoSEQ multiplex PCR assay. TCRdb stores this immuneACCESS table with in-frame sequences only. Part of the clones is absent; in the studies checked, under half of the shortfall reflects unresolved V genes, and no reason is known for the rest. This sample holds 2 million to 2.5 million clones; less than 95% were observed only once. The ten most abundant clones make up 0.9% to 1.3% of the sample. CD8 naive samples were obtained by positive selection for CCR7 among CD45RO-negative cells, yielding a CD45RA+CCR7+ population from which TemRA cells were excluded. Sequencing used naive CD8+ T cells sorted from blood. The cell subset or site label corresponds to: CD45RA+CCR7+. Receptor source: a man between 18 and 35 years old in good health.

DNA for the CDR3: TGTGCCAGCAGCCTAGGGCGTGATAGCAATCAGCCCCAGCATTTT. Its protein product is CASSLGRDSNQPQHF. The gene calls are TRBV6-5 and TRBJ1-5; no firm D call. The CDR3 contains 15 residues. With 6 bases removed from V and 0 bases from J, the gap between germline ends came to 12 bases. Germline CDR1 is MNHEY and CDR2 is SVGAGI.

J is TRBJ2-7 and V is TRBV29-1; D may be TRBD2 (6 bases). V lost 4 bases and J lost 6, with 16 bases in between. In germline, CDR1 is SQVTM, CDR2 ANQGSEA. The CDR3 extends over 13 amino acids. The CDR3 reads CSVVPGGRFEQYF. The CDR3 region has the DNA TGCAGCGTTGTCCCTGGAGGGCGCTTCGAGCAGTACTTC.

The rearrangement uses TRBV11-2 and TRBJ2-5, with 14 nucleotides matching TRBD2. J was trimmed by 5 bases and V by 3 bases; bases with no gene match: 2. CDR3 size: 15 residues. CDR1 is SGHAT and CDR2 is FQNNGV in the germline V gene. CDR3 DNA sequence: TGTGCCAGCAGCTTGGGACTAGCGGGGGTTGAGACCCAGTACTTC. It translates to CASSLGLAGVETQYF.

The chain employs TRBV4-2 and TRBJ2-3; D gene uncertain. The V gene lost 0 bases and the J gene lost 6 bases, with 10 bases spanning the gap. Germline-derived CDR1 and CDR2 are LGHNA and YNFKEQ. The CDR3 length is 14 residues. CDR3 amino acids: CASSQDGSPDTQYF. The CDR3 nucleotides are TGTGCCAGCAGCCAAGATGGGTCCCCCGATACGCAGTATTTT.

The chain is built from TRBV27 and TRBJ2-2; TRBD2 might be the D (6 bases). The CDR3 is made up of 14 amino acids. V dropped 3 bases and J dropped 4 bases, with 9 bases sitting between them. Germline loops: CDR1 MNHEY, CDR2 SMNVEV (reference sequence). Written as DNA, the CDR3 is TGTGCCAGCAGTTTGGACTATACCACCGGGGAGCTGTTTTTT. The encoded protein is CASSLDYTTGELFF.

The CDR3 bases are TGTGCCAGCAGTTTCAGGGAGGCTGAAGCTTTCTTT. Translating gives CASSFREAEAFF. The gene calls are TRBV5-6 and TRBJ1-1, with a weak D call TRBD1 (5 bases). CDR1 SGHDT and CDR2 YYEEEE come from the germline V gene. The CDR3 length is 12 residues. V was shortened by 5 bases and J by 6 bases, with 11 bases between the two germline ends.

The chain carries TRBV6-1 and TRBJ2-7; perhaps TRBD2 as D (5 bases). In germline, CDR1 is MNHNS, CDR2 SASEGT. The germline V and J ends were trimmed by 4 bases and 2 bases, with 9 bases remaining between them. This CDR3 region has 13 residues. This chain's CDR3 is CASSVVGAYEQYF. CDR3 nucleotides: TGTGCCAGCAGTGTAGTCGGGGCCTACGAGCAGTACTTC.

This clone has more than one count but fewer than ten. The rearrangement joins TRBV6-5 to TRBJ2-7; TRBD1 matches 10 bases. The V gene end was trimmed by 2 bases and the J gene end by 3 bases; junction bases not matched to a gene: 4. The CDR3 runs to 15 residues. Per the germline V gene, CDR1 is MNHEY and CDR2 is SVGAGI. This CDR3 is CASSYGTGVLYEQYF. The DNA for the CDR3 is TGTGCCAGCAGTTACGGGACAGGGGTCCTCTACGAGCAGTACTTC.

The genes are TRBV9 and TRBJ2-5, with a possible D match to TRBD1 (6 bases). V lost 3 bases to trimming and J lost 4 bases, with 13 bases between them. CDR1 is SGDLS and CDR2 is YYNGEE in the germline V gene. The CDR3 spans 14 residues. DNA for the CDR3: TGTGCCAGCAGCGAGCGGACAGCCCCAGAGACCCAGTACTTC. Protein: CASSERTAPETQYF.

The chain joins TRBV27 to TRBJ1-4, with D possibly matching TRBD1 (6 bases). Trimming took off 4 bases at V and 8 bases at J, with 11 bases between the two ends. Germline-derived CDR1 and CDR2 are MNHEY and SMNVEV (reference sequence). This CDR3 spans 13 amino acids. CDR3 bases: TGTGCCAGCAGTTGGGCTAGGGGGGAAAAACTGTTTTTT. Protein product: CASSWARGEKLFF.

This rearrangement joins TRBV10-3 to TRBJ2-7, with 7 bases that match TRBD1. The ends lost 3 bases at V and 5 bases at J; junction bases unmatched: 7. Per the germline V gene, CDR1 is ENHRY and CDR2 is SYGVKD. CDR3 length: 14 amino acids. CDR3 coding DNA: TGTGCCATCAGTGACCTGACAGGGTACCACGAGCAGTACTTC. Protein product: CAISDLTGYHEQYF.